The 27 T cell receptor beta chains reported below all come from one sample, sequenced in a study of T cells after yellow fever vaccination. TCRdb processed the 5' RACE reads anew with MiXCR; each CDR3 protein has one entry. Of 550,000 or so distinct CDR3 sequences listed, roughly 21% were seen once; the top ten hold around 15%. Sequenced here: PBMCs, sampled 15 days after the yellow fever booster vaccination. The receptors derive from a man younger than 40 who received the YFV17D yellow fever vaccine.

The chain employs TRBV27 and TRBJ2-7, with D possibly TRBD2 on 6 matching bases. The CDR3 consists of 12 residues. The germline gives CDR1 MNHEY, CDR2 SMNVEV (reference sequence). V was shortened by 6 bases and J by 5 bases, with 11 bases between the two germline ends. The CDR3 coding sequence is TGTGCCAGCAGCGGGACTTCCCACGAGCAGTACTTC. Translated: CASSGTSHEQYF.

CDR3 nucleotide sequence: TGTGCCAGCAGCCCGTTAACAGGAAACACCGGGGAGCTGTTTTTT. Its translation: CASSPLTGNTGELFF. The V and J genes are TRBV3-1 and TRBJ2-2; D possibly corresponds to TRBD1 (5 bases). CDR1 and CDR2 (germline): LGHDT, YNNKEL (reference sequence). The CDR3 covers 15 residues. Trimming took off 4 bases at V and 2 bases at J, with 11 bases between the two ends.

The rearrangement joins TRBV14 to TRBJ2-3; 15 bases match TRBD2. V lost 4 bases to trimming and J lost 6 bases; unmatched junction nucleotides: 2. CDR3 length: 15 amino acids. The V gene's germline CDR1 is SGHDN and CDR2 FVKESK. The CDR3 sequence is CASSRTSGRVDTQYF. The CDR3, as DNA: TGTGCCAGCAGCCGGACTAGCGGGAGGGTGGATACGCAGTATTTT.

This clonotype was recorded at least ten times. V and J are TRBV7-8 and TRBJ2-3; D call uncertain. Trimming stripped 5 bases from V and 1 base from J, with 4 bases between. The CDR3 totals 12 residues. Germline V lookup: CDR1 SGHVS, CDR2 FQNEAQ. The CDR3 DNA follows: TGTGCCAGCAGCGCAGGCACAGATACGCAGTATTTT. Translating it yields CASSAGTDTQYF.

The chain is built from TRBV18 and TRBJ2-5; the D gene is possibly TRBD2 (6 bases). Germline V lookup: CDR1 KGHSH, CDR2 LQKENI. The V and J ends lost 6 bases and 2 bases respectively, with 10 bases between them. The length of the CDR3 is 13 residues. DNA of the CDR3: TGTGCCAGCTCGGAGGGACGGCAAGAGACCCAGTACTTC. This gives the protein CASSEGRQETQYF. Filled out from reference TRBV18 and TRBJ2-5, the complete variable domain reads NAGVMQNPRHLVRRRGQEARLRCSPMKGHSHVYWYRQLPEEGLKFMVYLQKENIIDESGMPKERFSAEFPKEGPSILRIQQVVRGDSAAYFCASSEGRQETQYFGPGTRLLVL.

The chain employs TRBV5-1 and TRBJ1-2; D gene unclear. The CDR3 consists of 11 residues. V gave up 5 bases and J gave up 5 bases, with 7 bases separating them. The germline V gene encodes CDR1 SGHRS and CDR2 YFSETQ. CDR3 nucleotide sequence: TGCGCCAGCAGGGACTCTTATGGCTACACCTTC. The encoded protein is CASRDSYGYTF.

The chain has TRBV5-5 and TRBJ2-1; tentatively, D is TRBD1 (6 bases). V was shortened by 4 bases and J by 7 bases, with 18 bases between the two germline ends. Germline-derived CDR1 and CDR2 are SGHKS and YYEKEE (reference sequence). The CDR3 runs to 15 residues. The CDR3 region is CASSPERRGANEQFF. CDR3 nucleotides: TGTGCCAGCAGCCCCGAGCGCAGGGGAGCAAATGAGCAGTTCTTC. Variable domain in full (rest from reference TRBV5-5 and TRBJ2-1): DAGVTQSPTHLIKTRGQQVTLRCSPISGHKSVSWYQQVLGQGPQFIFQYYEKEERGRGNFPDRFSARQFPNYSSELNVNALLLGDSALYLCASSPERRGANEQFFGPGTRLTVL.

This clonotype was detected a few times. J is TRBJ2-5 and V is TRBV7-2; 11 bases fit TRBD2. V lost 5 bases to trimming and J lost 4 bases; unmatched junction nucleotides: 6. The CDR3 contains 15 residues. The germline gives CDR1 SGHTA, CDR2 FQGNSA. The CDR3 bases are TGTGCCAGCAGCATCACCGGGACTAGCGGAGAGACCCAGTACTTC. Residues: CASSITGTSGETQYF. The entire variable domain, with the rest obtained from reference TRBV7-2 and TRBJ2-5, is as follows: GAGVSQSPSNKVTEKGKDVELRCDPISGHTALYWYRQSLGQGLEFLIYFQGNSAPDKSGLPSDRFSAERTGGSVSTLTIQRTQQEDSAVYLCASSITGTSGETQYFGPGTRLLVL.

This clonotype was seen ten or more times. V and J are TRBV7-2 and TRBJ2-3, with D unclear. Trimming left V 5 bases short and J 6 bases short, with 12 bases between. CDR1 and CDR2 from the germline V gene are SGHTA and FQGNSA. The CDR3 spans 13 residues. CDR3 coding DNA: TGTGCCAGCAGCCTTACTCCCCCCGATACGCAGTATTTT. This gives the protein CASSLTPPDTQYF.

CDR3 sequence reads: CASFPGTGQEKLFF. CDR3 coding DNA: TGTGCCAGCTTCCCCGGGACAGGGCAAGAAAAACTGTTTTTT. J is TRBJ1-4 and V is TRBV12-3 or TRBV12-4; 9 bases line up with TRBD1. The CDR3 extends over 14 amino acids. J lost 8 bases, V lost 8 bases, and 9 bases had no gene match.

This clonotype occurred a few times. This chain joins TRBV7-2 and TRBJ2-1; the D gene could be TRBD1 or TRBD2 (5 bases each). Per germline, CDR1 SGHTA and CDR2 FQGNSA. The CDR3 sequence is 16 residues long. V shed 4 bases and J shed 6 bases, with 19 bases lying between them. CDR3 sequence (DNA): TGTGCCAGCAGCTGGCCGGGACCTCCCACCGGCAATGAGCAGTTCTTC. This translates into CASSWPGPPTGNEQFF.

The chain has TRBV7-6 and TRBJ2-3, with D maybe TRBD2 (5 bases). V was pared by 1 base and J by 2 bases, with 7 bases between. The CDR3 has 14 residues. In germline, CDR1 is SGHVS, CDR2 FNYEAQ. Written as DNA, the CDR3 is TGTGCCAGCAGCTTAGTACGGGACACAGATACGCAGTATTTT. It specifies CASSLVRDTDTQYF.

This clonotype occurred a few times. The CDR3, as DNA: TGTGCCAGCAGGGTACTAGCGGGGATTCCCAATGAGCAGTTCTTC. It is translated as CASRVLAGIPNEQFF. This chain connects TRBV6-2 or TRBV6-3 to TRBJ2-1; 10 nucleotides align to TRBD2. CDR1 is MNHEY, CDR2 SVGEGT, per germline. This CDR3 comprises 15 residues. V lost 6 bases and J lost 6; bases outside the gene matches: 8.

As to this clonotype: Since the CDR3 does not end with the conserved phenylalanine or tryptophan, this likely comes from a read error. V is TRBV5-1 and J is TRBJ2-5; no firm D call. Germline lookup yields CDR1 SGHRS and CDR2 YFSETQ. The V gene lost 1 base and the J gene lost 1 base, with 11 bases spanning the gap. CDR3 length: 15 amino acids. CDR3 nucleotides: TGCGCCAGCAGCTTGATGGCCAGCTCCCAAGAGACCCAGTACCTC. Amino acid sequence: CASSLMASSQETQYL.

This clonotype was counted between two and nine times. The chain is built from TRBV6-2 or TRBV6-3 and TRBJ2-3; tentatively, D is TRBD2 (6 bases). The CDR3 sequence is 16 residues long. The V gene lost 2 bases and the J gene lost 4 bases, with 16 bases spanning the gap. Germline lookup yields CDR1 MNHEY and CDR2 SVGEGT. The CDR3: CASSYPTMDYSDTQYF. The CDR3 DNA is TGTGCCAGCAGTTACCCTACAATGGACTACTCAGATACGCAGTATTTT.

J is TRBJ2-3 and V is TRBV7-9; D is possibly TRBD1 (6 bases). The germline V gene encodes CDR1 SEHNR and CDR2 FQNEAQ (reference sequence). The V gene lost 4 bases and the J gene lost 11 bases, with 16 bases spanning the gap. The CDR3 is 13 residues long. The CDR3 DNA follows: TGTGCCAGCAGCTCGGAATCTGACAGGAGGCAGTATTTT. Residues: CASSSESDRRQYF.

The rearrangement joins TRBV2 to TRBJ2-1; TRBD1 matches 9 bases. J gave up 3 bases and V 7 bases, and 7 bases lay outside the gene matches. This CDR3 is 15 amino acids long. Germline values: CDR1 SNHLY, CDR2 FYNNEI. The CDR3 protein is CASKSDRGNYNEQFF. The CDR3 DNA reads TGTGCCAGCAAGTCGGACAGGGGCAACTACAATGAGCAGTTCTTC.

The rearrangement links TRBV7-3 to TRBJ2-3, with unresolved D. V was pared by 5 bases and J by 1 base, with 13 bases between. Germline CDR1 and CDR2: SGHTA and FQGTGA. The CDR3 loop spans 15 amino acids. The CDR3 nucleotides are TGTGCCAGCAGCCCCCGAGGAATAGGCACAGATACGCAGTATTTT. It translates to CASSPRGIGTDTQYF.

Only a few counts were recorded for this clonotype. The V gene is TRBV5-1, the J gene TRBJ1-1; maybe TRBD1 (5 bases). This CDR3 is built from 14 residues. In germline, CDR1 is SGHRS, CDR2 YFSETQ. The V end lost 6 bases, the J end lost 1 base, and 13 bases lay between the germline ends. The CDR3 here is CASTRGSPNTEAFF. The CDR3 DNA reads as TGCGCCAGCACGCGGGGGTCCCCGAACACTGAAGCTTTCTTT.

V usage is TRBV5-6 and J usage is TRBJ2-7; 7 bases are a match to TRBD1. This CDR3 has 11 amino acids. Per germline, CDR1 SGHDT and CDR2 YYEEEE. J gave up 13 bases and V 2 bases, and 6 bases lay outside the gene matches. The CDR3 spells CASSFGQELYF. CDR3 sequence (DNA): TGTGCCAGCAGCTTTGGACAGGAACTATACTTC. Filled out from reference TRBV5-6 and TRBJ2-7, the complete variable domain reads DAGVTQSPTHLIKTRGQQVTLRCSPKSGHDTVSWYQQALGQGPQFIFQYYEEEERQRGNFPDRFSGHQFPNYSSELNVNALLLGDSALYLCASSFGQELYFGPGTRLTVT.

Ten or more counts support this clonotype. This chain uses TRBV29-1 with TRBJ1-1; the D gene is possibly TRBD1 (6 bases). This CDR3 is 13 amino acids long. Trimming stripped 4 bases from V and 1 base from J, with 10 bases between. CDR1 and CDR2 (germline): SQVTM, ANQGSEA. The CDR3 nucleotides read TGCAGCGTTGCACAGGGAAGGAACACTGAAGCTTTCTTT. Protein: CSVAQGRNTEAFF. The variable domain in full, completed from reference TRBV29-1 and TRBJ1-1, reads SAVISQKPSRDICQRGTSLTIQCQVDSQVTMMFWYRQQPGQSLTLIATANQGSEATYESGFVIDKFPISRPNLTFSTLTVSNMSPEDSSIYLCSVAQGRNTEAFFGQGTRLTVV.

V usage is TRBV5-4 and J usage is TRBJ2-5; 7 bases align to TRBD2. Germline loops: CDR1 SGHNT, CDR2 YYREEE (reference sequence). This CDR3 spans 15 amino acids. J was trimmed by 4 bases and V by 3 bases; bases with no gene match: 9. CDR3 sequence: CASSSTAGVIETQYF. The CDR3 nucleotides are TGTGCCAGCAGCTCAACCGCGGGAGTGATAGAGACCCAGTACTTC.

V usage is TRBV29-1 and J usage is TRBJ2-7; no reliable D call. This CDR3 region has 12 residues. In germline, CDR1 is SQVTM, CDR2 ANQGSEA. The germline V and J ends were trimmed by 4 bases and 3 bases, with 10 bases remaining between them. The CDR3: CSVVGGDYEQYF. The CDR3 DNA sequence: TGCAGCGTTGTTGGCGGAGACTACGAGCAGTACTTC.

This clonotype was observed a handful of times. The V and J genes are TRBV6-2 or TRBV6-3 and TRBJ2-7; D not certain. The CDR3 runs 14 residues. Per germline, CDR1 MNHEY and CDR2 SVGEGT. The V end was cut by 4 bases, the J end by 1 base, with 11 bases between. CDR3: CASSFSGNSYEQYF. In DNA, the CDR3 is TGTGCCAGCAGTTTTTCTGGCAATTCCTACGAGCAGTACTTC.

This clonotype appeared a single time. The CDR3 coding sequence is TGTGCCAGCAGCCAAGGGGGACCGGGCTCCTACGAGCAGTACTTC. Its protein product is CASSQGGPGSYEQYF. V is TRBV4-2 and J is TRBJ2-7; either TRBD1 or TRBD2 may fit D (5 bases each). The CDR3 loop spans 15 amino acids. CDR1 is LGHNA, CDR2 YNFKEQ, per germline. V was shortened by 1 base and J by 0 bases, with 10 bases between the two germline ends.

This rearrangement joins TRBV7-9 to TRBJ2-5; 11 nucleotides match TRBD2. The V and J ends lost 4 bases and 5 bases, in that order; junction bases with no gene match: 6. The CDR3 spans 15 residues. CDR1 and CDR2 (germline): SEHNR, FQNEAQ (reference sequence). CDR3: CASSSPGLAEETQYF. As DNA, the CDR3 is TGTGCCAGCAGCTCCCCGGGACTAGCGGAGGAGACCCAGTACTTC.

This chain connects TRBV11-2 to TRBJ2-7, with 9 positions matching TRBD1. Germline loops: CDR1 SGHAT, CDR2 FQNNGV. This CDR3 spans 16 amino acids. V lost 2 bases to trimming and J lost 2 bases; unmatched junction nucleotides: 7. Here the CDR3 DNA reads TGTGCCAGCAGCTTAACAGGGGGCCCCAGAGCCTACGAGCAGTACTTC. It yields the protein CASSLTGGPRAYEQYF.